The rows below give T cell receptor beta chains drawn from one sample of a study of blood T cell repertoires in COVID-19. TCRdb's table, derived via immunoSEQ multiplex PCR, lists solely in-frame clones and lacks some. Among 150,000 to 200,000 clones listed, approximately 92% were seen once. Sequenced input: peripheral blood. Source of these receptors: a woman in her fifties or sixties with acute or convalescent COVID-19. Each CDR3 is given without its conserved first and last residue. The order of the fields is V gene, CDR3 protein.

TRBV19,ASSIDRQAGELF
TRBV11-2,ASSSSGRYT
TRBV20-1,SASQGVGEKLF
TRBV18,ASSPQDRGSVFPQPQH
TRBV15,ATSRTGSSYEQY
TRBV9,ASSVGGSGTTDTQY
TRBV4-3,ASSRERECPYEQY
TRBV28,ASSSGTGGAWTEAF
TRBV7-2,ASSLLLRGEAF
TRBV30,AWGTGGAGGYT
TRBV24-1,ATSDSRISYGYT
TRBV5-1,ASSFIGATDTQY
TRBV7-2,ASSLTGLAGGPPKNIQY
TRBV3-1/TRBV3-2,ASRGAGDGYT
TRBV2,ASSEYPKNSGELF
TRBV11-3,ASSARTEQF
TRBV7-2,ASSLPGGETQY
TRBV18,ASSPGTGRTNTEAF
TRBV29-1,SVPGGSNQPQH
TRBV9,ASSVGAASGSREQY
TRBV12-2,ASRNPGTYKDFYEQY
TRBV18,ASSSRTGANTGELF
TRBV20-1,RVTGNGYT
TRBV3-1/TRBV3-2,ASSQDTTGDDEKLF
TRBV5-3,ARSPIPDRNSLTPPNTEAF
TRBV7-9,ASSKGTGGAYQPQH
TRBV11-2,ASSSTRGGPGNTIY
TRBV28,ASSPARGITYNEQF
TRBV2,ASSEPVADLETQY
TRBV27,ASSLSGDSEAF
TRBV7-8,ASSASGSSMNTEAF
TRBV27,ASSLGRGLNSPLH